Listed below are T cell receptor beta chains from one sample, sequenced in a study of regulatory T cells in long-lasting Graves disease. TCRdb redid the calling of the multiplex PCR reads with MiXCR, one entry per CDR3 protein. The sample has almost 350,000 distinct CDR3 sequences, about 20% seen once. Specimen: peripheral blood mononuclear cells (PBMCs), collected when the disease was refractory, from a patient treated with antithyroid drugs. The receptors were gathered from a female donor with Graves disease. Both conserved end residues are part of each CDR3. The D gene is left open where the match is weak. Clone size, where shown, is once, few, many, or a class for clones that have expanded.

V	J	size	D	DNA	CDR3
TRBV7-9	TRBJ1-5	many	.	TGTGCCAGCAGCGGGGGGACCGACACCCAGCATTTT	CASSGGTDTQHF
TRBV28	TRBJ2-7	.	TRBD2	TGTGCCAGCAGTCCCCGGCGGGGAAGTGGCGGGAGGGAGCAGTACTTC	CASSPRRGSGGREQYF
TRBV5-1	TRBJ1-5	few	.	TGCGCCAGCAGCTTGGGTGGGGGGCCCCAGCCCCAGCATTTT	CASSLGGGPQPQHF
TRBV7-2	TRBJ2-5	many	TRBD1	TGTGCCAGCAGCTCCCCAGGGGGCACTTTGCAGGAGACCCAGTACTTC	CASSSPGGTLQETQYF
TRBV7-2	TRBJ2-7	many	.	TGTGCCAGCAGCGCCCTCCCCTACGAGCAGTACTTC	CASSALPYEQYF
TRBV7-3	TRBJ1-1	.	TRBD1	TGTGCCAGCAGCCCCCGAGGGGGCGGGAACACTGAAGCTTTCTTT	CASSPRGGGNTEAFF
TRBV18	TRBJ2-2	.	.	TGTGCCAGCTCACCACTGCAAGGGAACACCGGGGAGCTGTTTTTT	CASSPLQGNTGELFF
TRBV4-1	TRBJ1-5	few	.	TGCGCCAGCAGCCAAGTTGGGGTAGGGGGAGTGTTCAATCAGCCCCAGCATTTT	CASSQVGVGGVFNQPQHF
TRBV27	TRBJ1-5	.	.	TGTGCCAGCAGTCCCCTGCAGGGGTTTCAGCCCCAGCATTTT	CASSPLQGFQPQHF
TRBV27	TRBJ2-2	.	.	TGTGCCAGCAGTTTATCTGAAGGGGAGCTGTTTTTT	CASSLSEGELFF
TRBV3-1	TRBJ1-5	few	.	TGTGCCAGCAGCTTCCAGACAGTTAATCAGCCCCAGCATTTT	CASSFQTVNQPQHF
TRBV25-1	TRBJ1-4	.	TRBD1	TGTGCCAGCAGCCAAGACAGGGTCTCAGGCAATGAAAAACTGTTTTTT	CASSQDRVSGNEKLFF
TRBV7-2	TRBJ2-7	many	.	TGTGCCAGCAGCCCCCGGGTGCTTACCTACGAGCAGTACTTC	CASSPRVLTYEQYF
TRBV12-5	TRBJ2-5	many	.	TGTGCTAGTGGTATAGAAGAGACCCAGTACTTC	CASGIEETQYF
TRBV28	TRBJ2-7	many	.	TGTGCCAGCAGTGGGTCTGGGGGCTACGAGCAGTACTTC	CASSGSGGYEQYF
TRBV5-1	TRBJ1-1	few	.	TGCGCCAGCAGCTTGAGAGGAGTAAAAGTCACTGAAGCTTTCTTT	CASSLRGVKVTEAFF
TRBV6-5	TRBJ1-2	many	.	TGTGCCAGCAGTTATCGGCCCACGTCCTATGGCTACACCTTC	CASSYRPTSYGYTF
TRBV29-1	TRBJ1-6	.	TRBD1	TGCAGCGTTTCGACAGGGGGCTACGGTTCACCCCTCCACTTT	CSVSTGGYGSPLHF
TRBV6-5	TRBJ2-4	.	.	TGTGCCAGCAGTTACTCATGGGCACCAGAAAACATTCAGTACTTC	CASSYSWAPENIQYF
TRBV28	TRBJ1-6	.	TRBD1	TGTGCCAGCAGGGCACGACAGGGGCCGCCGGCCCTCCACTTT	CASRARQGPPALHF
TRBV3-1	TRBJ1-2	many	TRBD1	TGTGCCAGCAGCCCACGGGACAGGGGTCGCTACACCTTC	CASSPRDRGRYTF
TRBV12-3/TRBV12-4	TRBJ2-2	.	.	TGTGCCAGCAGTTTCGGACAGACAGCCGGGGCCGGGGAGCCGTTTTTT	CASSFGQTAGAGEPFF
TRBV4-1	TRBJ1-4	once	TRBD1	TGCGCCAGCAGCCGCTTTTCATCGGGACAGGGGATTTGGCTGTTTTTT	CASSRFSSGQGIWLFF
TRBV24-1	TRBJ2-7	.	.	TGTGCCACCAGTGATTTTTGGACCCGCTACGAGCAGTACTTC	CATSDFWTRYEQYF
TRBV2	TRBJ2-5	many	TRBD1	TGTGCCAGCAGTGAAGAGACAGGGGGCAGTGAGACCCAGTACTTC	CASSEETGGSETQYF
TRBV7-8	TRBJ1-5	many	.	TGTGCCAGCAGCTTACTGCAGGGGATTAGCAATCAGCCCCAGCATTTT	CASSLLQGISNQPQHF
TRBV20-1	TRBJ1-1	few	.	TGCAGTGCCACGACGCCGAACACTGATGCTTTCTTT	CSATTPNTDAFF
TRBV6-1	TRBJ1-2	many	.	TGTGCCAGCAGTGGAGGACGAGGCTATGGCTACACCTTC	CASSGGRGYGYTF
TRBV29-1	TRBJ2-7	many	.	TGCAGCGTTGACTTGGGGGGATCTGCTTACGAGCAGTACTTC	CSVDLGGSAYEQYF
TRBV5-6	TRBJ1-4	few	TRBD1	TGTGCCAGCAGCTCGACCGGGACAGGGGGGATCAAAATCGATTTT	CASSSTGTGGIKIDF
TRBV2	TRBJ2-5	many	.	TGTGCCAGCAGGAGGGGATGGGAGACCCAGTACTTC	CASRRGWETQYF
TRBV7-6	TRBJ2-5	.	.	TGTGCCAGCAGCTTAACGGGCGGCTCACCGACCCAGTACTTC	CASSLTGGSPTQYF
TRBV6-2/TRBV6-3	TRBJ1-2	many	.	TGTGCCAGCAGGGCATCCTCAACACGTCGGGACACCTTC	CASRASSTRRDTF
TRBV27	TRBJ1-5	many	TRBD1	TGTGCCAGCAGTTTAAATTACAGGGGTGAAGGTCAGCCCCAGCATTTT	CASSLNYRGEGQPQHF
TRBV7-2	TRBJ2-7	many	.	TGTGCCAGCAGCCTCTTGACTAGTTCCGAGCAGTACTTC	CASSLLTSSEQYF
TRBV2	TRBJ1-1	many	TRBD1	TGTGCCAGCACCGACAGGGGGTACACTGAAGCTTTCTTT	CASTDRGYTEAFF
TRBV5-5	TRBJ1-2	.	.	TGTGCCAGCAGCTCGTTTGGGGGCTACACCTTC	CASSSFGGYTF
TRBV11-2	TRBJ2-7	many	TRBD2	TGTGCCAGCAGCTTCAGGACTAGCGGTTCCTACGAGCAGTACTTC	CASSFRTSGSYEQYF
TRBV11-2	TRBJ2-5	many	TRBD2	TGTGCCAGCAGCTCTCTGAGGGGGAGCGGGGGGCAAGAGACCCAGTACTTC	CASSSLRGSGGQETQYF
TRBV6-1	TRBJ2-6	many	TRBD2	TGTGCCAGCTCTTGGACTAGCGGGACCCTCTCTGGGGCCAACGTCCTGACTTTC	CASSWTSGTLSGANVLTF
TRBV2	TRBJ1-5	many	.	TGTGCCAGCAGTGAAGGTAGGGGCAATCAGCCCCAGCATTTT	CASSEGRGNQPQHF
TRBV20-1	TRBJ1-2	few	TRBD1	TGCAGTGCTAGAGAGCGGTGGGGTGGACAGGGGGGCTATGGCTACACCTTC	CSARERWGGQGGYGYTF
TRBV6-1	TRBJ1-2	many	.	TGTGCCAGCACCCTGCGGCGGCAGGGGTACGGCTACACCTTC	CASTLRRQGYGYTF
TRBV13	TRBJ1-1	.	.	TGTGCCAGCAGCTTAGGCCTGGGGTCTAGATCTGAAGCTTTCTTT	CASSLGLGSRSEAFF
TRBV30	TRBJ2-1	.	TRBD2	TGTGCCTGGGTTGGTAGCGGGGGCAATGAGCAGTTCTTC	CAWVGSGGNEQFF
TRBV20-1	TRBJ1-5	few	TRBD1	TGCAGTGCTAGAGATTCGGGCAGGGGGGAGTCGCCCCAGCATTTT	CSARDSGRGESPQHF
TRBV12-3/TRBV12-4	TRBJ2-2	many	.	TGTGCCAGCAGTCCCAGGGGATGGGCGACCGGGGAGCTGTTTTTT	CASSPRGWATGELFF
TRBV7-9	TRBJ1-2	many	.	TGTGCCAGCAGCTTACCAGGGAGGGTTAGAGATGATGGCTACACCTTC	CASSLPGRVRDDGYTF